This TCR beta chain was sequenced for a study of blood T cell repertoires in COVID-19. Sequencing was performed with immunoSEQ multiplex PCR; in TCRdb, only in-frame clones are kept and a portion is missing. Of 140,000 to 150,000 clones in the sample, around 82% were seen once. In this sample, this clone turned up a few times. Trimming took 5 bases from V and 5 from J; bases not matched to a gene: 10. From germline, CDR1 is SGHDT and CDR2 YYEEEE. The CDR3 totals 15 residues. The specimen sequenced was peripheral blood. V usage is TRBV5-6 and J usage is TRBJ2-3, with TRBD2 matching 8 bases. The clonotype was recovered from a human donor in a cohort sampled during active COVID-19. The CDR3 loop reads CASRGPGLVEDTQYF. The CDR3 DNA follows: TGTGCCAGCAGGGGCCCGGGACTAGTGGAAGATACGCAGTATTTT. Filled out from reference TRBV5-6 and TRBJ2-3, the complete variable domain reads DAGVTQSPTHLIKTRGQQVTLRCSPKSGHDTVSWYQQALGQGPQFIFQYYEEEERQRGNFPDRFSGHQFPNYSSELNVNALLLGDSALYLCASRGPGLVEDTQYFGPGTRLTVL.